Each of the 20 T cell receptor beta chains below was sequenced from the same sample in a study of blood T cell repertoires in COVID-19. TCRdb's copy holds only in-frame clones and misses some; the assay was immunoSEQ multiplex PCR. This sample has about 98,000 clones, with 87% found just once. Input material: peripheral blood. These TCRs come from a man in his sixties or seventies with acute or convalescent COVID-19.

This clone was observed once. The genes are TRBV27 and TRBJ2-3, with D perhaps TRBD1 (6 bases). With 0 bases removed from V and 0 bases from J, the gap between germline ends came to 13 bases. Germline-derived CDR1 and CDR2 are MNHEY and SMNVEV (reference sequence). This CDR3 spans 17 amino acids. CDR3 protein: CASSLSVGGTSTDTQYF. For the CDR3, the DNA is TGTGCCAGCAGTTTATCCGTAGGGGGTACTAGCACAGATACGCAGTATTTT.

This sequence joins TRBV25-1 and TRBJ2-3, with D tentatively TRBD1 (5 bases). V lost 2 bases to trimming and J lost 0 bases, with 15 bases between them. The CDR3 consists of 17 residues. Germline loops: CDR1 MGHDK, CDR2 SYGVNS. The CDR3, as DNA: TGTGCCAGCAGTGAACCTAGGGCCCCAGGGAGCACAGATACGCAGTATTTT. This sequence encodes CASSEPRAPGSTDTQYF.

CDR3 nucleotides: TGTGCCAGCAGGAGTGTTTCGAACTATGGCTACACCTTC. This sequence encodes CASRSVSNYGYTF. The rearrangement uses TRBV28 and TRBJ1-2; D ambiguous. The V gene's germline CDR1 is MDHEN and CDR2 SYDVKM. The CDR3 length is 13 residues. V was shortened by 6 bases and J by 2 bases, with 10 bases between the two germline ends.

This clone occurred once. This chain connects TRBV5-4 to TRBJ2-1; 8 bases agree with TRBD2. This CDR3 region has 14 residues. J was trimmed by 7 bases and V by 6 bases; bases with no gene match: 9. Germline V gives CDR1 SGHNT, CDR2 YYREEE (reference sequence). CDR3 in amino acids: CASTPGASGNEQFF. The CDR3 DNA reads TGTGCCAGCACCCCTGGGGCTAGCGGGAATGAGCAGTTCTTC.

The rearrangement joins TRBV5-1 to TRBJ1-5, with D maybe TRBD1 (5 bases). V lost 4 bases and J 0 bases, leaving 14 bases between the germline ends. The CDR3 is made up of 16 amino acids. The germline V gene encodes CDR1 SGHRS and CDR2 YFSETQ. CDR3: CASSVQQEYSNQPQHF. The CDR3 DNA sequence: TGCGCCAGCAGCGTACAACAGGAGTATAGCAATCAGCCCCAGCATTTT.

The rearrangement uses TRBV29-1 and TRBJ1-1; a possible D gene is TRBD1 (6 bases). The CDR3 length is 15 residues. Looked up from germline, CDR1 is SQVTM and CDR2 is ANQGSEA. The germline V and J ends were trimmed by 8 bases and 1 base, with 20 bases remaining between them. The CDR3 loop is CSIRTALSANTEAFF. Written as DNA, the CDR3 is TGCAGCATCCGGACAGCTCTTTCCGCGAACACTGAAGCTTTCTTT.

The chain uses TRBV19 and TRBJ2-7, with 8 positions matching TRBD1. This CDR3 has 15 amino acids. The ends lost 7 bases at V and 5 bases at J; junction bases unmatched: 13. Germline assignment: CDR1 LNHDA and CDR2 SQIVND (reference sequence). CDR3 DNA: TGTGCCAGTACCTTCGGACAGGGTGGGTTCGACGAGCAGTACTTC. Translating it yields CASTFGQGGFDEQYF.

The CDR3 coding sequence is TGTGCCAGTAGTACCAGGGGAATGGGGAACACCATATATTTT. It specifies CASSTRGMGNTIYF. The chain carries TRBV19 and TRBJ1-3; D is perhaps TRBD1 (6 bases). CDR3 length equals 14 residues. Trimming stripped 4 bases from V and 7 bases from J, with 14 bases between. Germline V gene sequence: CDR1 LNHDA, CDR2 SQIVND (reference sequence).

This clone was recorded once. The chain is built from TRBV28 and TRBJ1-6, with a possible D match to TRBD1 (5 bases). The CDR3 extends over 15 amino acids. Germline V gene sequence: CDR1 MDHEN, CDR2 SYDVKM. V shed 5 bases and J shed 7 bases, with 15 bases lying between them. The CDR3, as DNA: TGTGCCAGCAGTCGGCTAGGGGCTGAGAATTCACCCCTCCACTTT. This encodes CASSRLGAENSPLHF.

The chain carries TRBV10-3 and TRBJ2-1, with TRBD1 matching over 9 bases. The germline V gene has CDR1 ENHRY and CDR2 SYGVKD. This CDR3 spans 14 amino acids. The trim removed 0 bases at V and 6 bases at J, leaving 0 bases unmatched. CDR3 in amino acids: CAISESTGGNEQFF. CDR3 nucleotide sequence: TGTGCCATCAGTGAGTCGACAGGGGGCAATGAGCAGTTCTTC.

The CDR3 DNA reads TGTGCCTGGAGAATTCCCGGGACTAGCCAGTTCGAGCAGTTCTTC. This encodes CAWRIPGTSQFEQFF. The chain carries TRBV30 and TRBJ2-1, with 9 bases matching TRBD2. The V gene's germline CDR1 is GTSNPN and CDR2 SVGIG (reference sequence). V lost 3 bases to trimming and J lost 10 bases; unmatched junction nucleotides: 13. The CDR3 loop spans 15 amino acids.

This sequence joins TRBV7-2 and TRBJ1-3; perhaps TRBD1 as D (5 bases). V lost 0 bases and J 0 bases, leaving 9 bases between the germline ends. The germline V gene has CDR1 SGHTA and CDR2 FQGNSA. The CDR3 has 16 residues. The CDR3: CASSLAGGSSGNTIYF. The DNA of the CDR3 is TGTGCCAGCAGCTTAGCGGGGGGTAGCTCTGGAAACACCATATATTTT.

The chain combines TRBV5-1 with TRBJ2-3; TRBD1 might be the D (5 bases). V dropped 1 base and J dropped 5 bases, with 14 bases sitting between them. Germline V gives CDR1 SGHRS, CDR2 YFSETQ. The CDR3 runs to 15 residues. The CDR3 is CASSLRLPRGDTQYF. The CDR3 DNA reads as TGCGCCAGCAGCTTGCGACTGCCAAGGGGAGATACGCAGTATTTT.

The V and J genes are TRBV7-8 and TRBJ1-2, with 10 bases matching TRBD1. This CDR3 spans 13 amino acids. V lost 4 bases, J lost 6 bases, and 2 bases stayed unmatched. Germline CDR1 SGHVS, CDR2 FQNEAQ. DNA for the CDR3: TGTGCCAGCAGCTGGGACAGGGGAGATGGCTACACCTTC. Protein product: CASSWDRGDGYTF.

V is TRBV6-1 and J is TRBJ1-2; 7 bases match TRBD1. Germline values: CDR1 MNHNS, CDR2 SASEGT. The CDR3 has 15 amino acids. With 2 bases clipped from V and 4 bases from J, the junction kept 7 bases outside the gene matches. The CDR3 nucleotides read TGTGCCAGCAGTGAACCCGGGACAGAGTCCTATGGCTACACCTTC. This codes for CASSEPGTESYGYTF.

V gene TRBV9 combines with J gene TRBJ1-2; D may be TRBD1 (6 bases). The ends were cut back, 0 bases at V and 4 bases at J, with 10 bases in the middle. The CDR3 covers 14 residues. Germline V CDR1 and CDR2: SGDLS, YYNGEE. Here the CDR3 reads CASSVATGSYGYTF. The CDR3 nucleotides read TGTGCCAGCAGCGTAGCTACAGGGAGCTATGGCTACACCTTC.

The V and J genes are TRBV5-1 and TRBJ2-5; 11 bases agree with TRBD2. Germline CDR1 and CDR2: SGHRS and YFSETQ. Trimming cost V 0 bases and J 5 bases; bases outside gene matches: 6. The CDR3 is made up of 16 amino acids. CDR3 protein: CASSLGTSGGMETQYF. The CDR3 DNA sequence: TGCGCCAGCAGCTTGGGAACTAGCGGGGGTATGGAGACCCAGTACTTC.

This chain's CDR3 is CASSLKVQGLNTEAFF. CDR3 sequence (DNA): TGCGCCAGCAGCTTGAAGGTTCAGGGGCTCAACACTGAAGCTTTCTTT. The chain combines TRBV5-1 with TRBJ1-1; the D gene is possibly TRBD1 (6 bases). The CDR3 has 16 residues. Trimming took 1 base from V and 2 from J, leaving 15 bases between them. Germline V gives CDR1 SGHRS, CDR2 YFSETQ.

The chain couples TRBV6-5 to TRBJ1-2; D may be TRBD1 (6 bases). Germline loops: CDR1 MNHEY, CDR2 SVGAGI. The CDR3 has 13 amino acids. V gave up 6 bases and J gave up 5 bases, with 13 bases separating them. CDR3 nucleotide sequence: TGTGCCAGCAGGGGGGCAGGATTATATGGCTACACCTTC. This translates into CASRGAGLYGYTF.

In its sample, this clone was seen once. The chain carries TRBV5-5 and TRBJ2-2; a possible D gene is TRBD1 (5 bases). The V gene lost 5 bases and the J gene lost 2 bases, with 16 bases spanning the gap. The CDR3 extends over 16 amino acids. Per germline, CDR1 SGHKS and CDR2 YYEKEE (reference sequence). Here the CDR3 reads CASSLNTGVNTGELFF. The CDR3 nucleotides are TGTGCCAGCAGTCTTAATACAGGAGTCAACACCGGGGAGCTGTTTTTT.